One and the same sample provided the 24 T cell receptor beta chains below, sequenced in a study of T cell repertoires in ileal Crohn's disease. TCRdb's copy holds only in-frame clones and misses some; the assay was immunoSEQ multiplex PCR. The profile covers under 6,500 clones, with over 75% appearing a single time and over 10% taken by the ten largest. Sequencing was carried out using ileal tissue. These receptors originate from an adult with Crohn's disease.

This rearrangement joins TRBV15 to TRBJ2-7, with 7 bases matching TRBD1. CDR3 size: 15 residues. Trimming took 5 bases from V and 3 from J; bases not matched to a gene: 10. From germline, CDR1 is LNHNV and CDR2 YYDKDF (reference sequence). CDR3 sequence: CATSSRDRAIYEQYF. The CDR3 coding sequence is TGTGCCACCAGCTCCCGGGACAGAGCAATCTACGAGCAGTACTTC.

This clone was counted a few times. The chain couples TRBV6-1 to TRBJ2-2; D unclear. The CDR3 is 18 amino acids. From germline, CDR1 is MNHNS and CDR2 SASEGT. V was shortened by 1 base and J by 0 bases, with 15 bases between the two germline ends. The DNA of the CDR3 is TGTGCCAGCAGTGAAGGAGGTGGGTCCCGCGCGAACACCGGGGAGCTGTTTTTT. Translated: CASSEGGGSRANTGELFF.

This chain connects TRBV2 to TRBJ2-7; 7 nucleotides match TRBD2. The junction had 8 bases not matched to a gene; V was cut back by 9 bases and J by 0 bases. CDR1 and CDR2 from the germline V gene are SNHLY and FYNNEI. The CDR3 extends over 14 amino acids. The CDR3 region has the DNA TGTGCCAGTCTACTAGCGCAAAACTCCTACGAGCAGTACTTC. It specifies CASLLAQNSYEQYF.

This chain's CDR3 is CASSLSSRGAGEKLFF. In DNA form, the CDR3 reads TGTGCCAGCAGCCTCAGTTCCCGCGGGGCCGGGGAAAAACTGTTTTTT. This sequence joins TRBV9 and TRBJ1-4; D possibly corresponds to TRBD1 (5 bases). Germline V CDR1 and CDR2: SGDLS, YYNGEE. Trimming pared 4 bases from V and 8 bases from J, leaving 21 bases between. The CDR3 is made up of 16 amino acids.

This chain joins TRBV25-1 and TRBJ2-7; 7 nucleotides align to TRBD1. CDR1 and CDR2 (germline): MGHDK, SYGVNS. This CDR3 comprises 16 residues. After removal of 1 base from V and 7 bases from J, the junction contained 13 bases not matched to a gene. The CDR3 DNA sequence: TGTGCCAGCAGTGAATCTGGATCAGGGGGTATGGGAGAGCAGTACTTC. It codes for CASSESGSGGMGEQYF.

This clone is a singleton in its sample. The chain couples TRBV7-9 to TRBJ1-2; D is undetermined. Looked up from germline, CDR1 is SEHNR and CDR2 is FQNEAQ (reference sequence). There are 15 residues in the CDR3. V lost 4 bases to trimming and J lost 5 bases, with 17 bases between them. The CDR3: CASSSDWAGGYGYTF. The CDR3 nucleotides read TGTGCCAGCAGCTCCGACTGGGCGGGAGGATATGGCTACACCTTC.

The V and J genes are TRBV18 and TRBJ2-3; D remains unclear. Germline CDR1 and CDR2: KGHSH and LQKENI. The V end lost 1 base, the J end lost 4 bases, and 9 bases lay between the germline ends. The CDR3 consists of 14 residues. CDR3 DNA sequence: TGTGCCAGCTCACCACAGCTAGGAGCAGATACGCAGTATTTT. Amino acid sequence: CASSPQLGADTQYF.

V usage is TRBV14 and J usage is TRBJ1-2; 7 bases are shared with TRBD1. J was trimmed by 4 bases and V by 1 base; bases with no gene match: 6. Germline CDR1 is SGHDN and CDR2 is FVKESK. The length of the CDR3 is 15 residues. CDR3 bases: TGTGCCAGCAGCCAAGCCCGGACAGGACCCTATGGCTACACCTTC. It specifies CASSQARTGPYGYTF.

The V gene is TRBV28, the J gene TRBJ2-5; a weak D match, TRBD1 (6 bases). The ends were cut back, 7 bases at V and 4 bases at J, with 19 bases in the middle. CDR1 is MDHEN and CDR2 is SYDVKM in the germline V gene. The CDR3 consists of 15 residues. The CDR3: CASTPGHPIGETQYF. Here the CDR3 DNA reads TGTGCCAGCACCCCGGGACACCCCATAGGAGAGACCCAGTACTTC.

This clone showed up just a few times. This CDR3 is CASRHYSVRSSGGNTIYF. CDR3 in DNA: TGTGCCAGCAGACATTATAGCGTCCGGTCGTCGGGTGGAAACACCATATATTTT. V usage is TRBV28 and J usage is TRBJ1-3; D not certain. The ends were cut back, 6 bases at V and 3 bases at J, with 24 bases in the middle. CDR1 is MDHEN and CDR2 is SYDVKM in the germline V gene. This CDR3 has 18 residues.

The chain combines TRBV28 with TRBJ2-7; TRBD2 agrees at 12 bases. CDR1 is MDHEN and CDR2 is SYDVKM in the germline V gene. The CDR3 runs 15 residues. The junction had 6 bases not matched to a gene; V was cut back by 2 bases and J by 7 bases. The CDR3 nucleotides read TGTGCCAGCAGTTTAGGGGCTAGCGGGGGGGGAGAGCAGTACTTC. Its protein is CASSLGASGGGEQYF.

The rearrangement uses TRBV11-2 and TRBJ1-2; 9 bases fit TRBD1. The CDR3 is 13 amino acids. The germline CDR1 and CDR2 sequences are SGHAT and FQNNGV. Trimming at V came to 3 bases and at J to 4 bases, leaving 0 bases not matched to a gene. CDR3 in amino acids: CASSLTGGYGYTF. CDR3 sequence (DNA): TGTGCCAGCAGCTTGACAGGGGGCTATGGCTACACCTTC.

J is TRBJ1-2 and V is TRBV2; perhaps TRBD1 as D (6 bases). V lost 3 bases to trimming and J lost 6 bases, with 14 bases between them. The CDR3 runs to 14 residues. Germline V gene data show CDR1 as SNHLY and CDR2 as FYNNEI. Here the CDR3 DNA reads TGTGCCAGCAGTGATTCCCCACAGGGAGATGGCTACACCTTC. Translating it yields CASSDSPQGDGYTF. Together with reference TRBV2 and TRBJ1-2, the CDR3 gives the full variable domain: EPEVTQTPSHQVTQMGQEVILRCVPISNHLYFYWYRQILGQKVEFLVSFYNNEISEKSEIFDDQFSVERPDGSNFTLKIRSTKLEDSAMYFCASSDSPQGDGYTFGSGTRLTVV.

The chain couples TRBV5-1 to TRBJ1-3, with 8 bases identical to TRBD1. This CDR3 spans 15 amino acids. Germline CDR1 is SGHRS and CDR2 is YFSETQ. V shed 2 bases, J shed 4 bases, and the junction held 5 bases outside the gene matches. The CDR3 loop is CASSLQGVSGNTIYF. The CDR3 bases are TGCGCCAGCAGCTTACAGGGGGTTTCGGGAAACACCATATATTTT.

The DNA of the CDR3 is TGTGCCGCAAGGGGCTTTGGAGCTGGGGCCAACGTCCTGACTTTC. It codes for CAARGFGAGANVLTF. The chain combines TRBV19 with TRBJ2-6; D is perhaps TRBD1 (5 bases). The V end was cut by 11 bases, the J end by 2 bases, with 16 bases between. CDR1 is LNHDA and CDR2 is SQIVND in the germline V gene (reference sequence). This CDR3 is 15 amino acids long.

The rearrangement links TRBV20-1 to TRBJ2-1; TRBD2 is a possible D gene (5 bases). The germline CDR1 and CDR2 sequences are DFQATT and SNEGSKA (reference sequence). V was cut by 6 bases and J by 10 bases, with 10 bases left in between. There are 10 residues in the CDR3. The CDR3 region has the DNA TGCAGTGCGCCTCGGGGAGAGCAGTTCTTC. This codes for CSAPRGEQFF.

This chain connects TRBV9 to TRBJ2-4, with TRBD2 matching 7 bases. Germline V CDR1 and CDR2: SGDLS, YYNGEE. The CDR3 totals 17 residues. After removal of 0 bases from V and 8 bases from J, the junction contained 14 bases not matched to a gene. The CDR3 region is CASSVGSRGGVKDIQYF. CDR3 nucleotides: TGTGCCAGCAGCGTAGGGTCTCGGGGAGGGGTCAAGGACATTCAGTACTTC.

V gene TRBV5-5 combines with J gene TRBJ2-7; D may be TRBD1 (5 bases). The V end lost 2 bases, the J end lost 2 bases, and 17 bases lay between the germline ends. This CDR3 has 16 amino acids. Germline CDR1 is SGHKS and CDR2 is YYEKEE (reference sequence). The CDR3 coding sequence is TGTGCCAGCAGCTTTGAGGAGCGTCCAGGGACCTACGAGCAGTACTTC. Its protein is CASSFEERPGTYEQYF.

The chain combines TRBV11-3 with TRBJ2-2; tentative D call: TRBD2 (6 bases). Germline-derived CDR1 and CDR2 are SGHNT and YENEEA. The V end lost 3 bases, the J end lost 6 bases, and 11 bases lay between the germline ends. The CDR3 consists of 14 residues. CDR3 DNA sequence: TGTGCCAGCAGCTTCGGGGGTTCATCCGGGGAGCTGTTTTTT. Its protein product is CASSFGGSSGELFF.

This clone was counted only a few times. The chain has TRBV28 and TRBJ2-5, with D unresolved. Germline V CDR1 and CDR2: MDHEN, SYDVKM. V lost 5 bases, J lost 5 bases, and 15 bases lay in between. The length of the CDR3 is 14 residues. For the CDR3, the DNA is TGTGCCAGCAGTCCCGATTCTCAGTGGGAGACCCAGTACTTC. Its protein is CASSPDSQWETQYF.

This clone showed up just once. V usage is TRBV7-2 and J usage is TRBJ2-2, with D maybe TRBD2 (6 bases). The V and J ends lost 3 bases and 0 bases respectively, with 8 bases between them. Germline-derived CDR1 and CDR2 are SGHTA and FQGNSA. The CDR3 has 15 residues. The CDR3 here is CASSLGRTNTGELFF. DNA for the CDR3: TGTGCCAGCAGCTTGGGGAGGACGAACACCGGGGAGCTGTTTTTT. The full variable domain, its missing parts supplied by reference TRBV7-2 and TRBJ2-2, is GAGVSQSPSNKVTEKGKDVELRCDPISGHTALYWYRQSLGQGLEFLIYFQGNSAPDKSGLPSDRFSAERTGGSVSTLTIQRTQQEDSAVYLCASSLGRTNTGELFFGEGSRLTVL.

V is TRBV9 and J is TRBJ1-3, with no clear D. CDR3 length: 14 residues. The germline V gene has CDR1 SGDLS and CDR2 YYNGEE. The V end lost 4 bases, the J end lost 0 bases, and 8 bases lay between the germline ends. The CDR3 DNA sequence: TGTGCCAGCAGCCCCGAGGCCTCTGGAAACACCATATATTTT. This encodes CASSPEASGNTIYF.

V gene TRBV5-4 combines with J gene TRBJ1-6; D may be TRBD1 (5 bases). V lost 0 bases and J lost 7, with 8 bases in between. Germline V gene sequence: CDR1 SGHNT, CDR2 YYREEE (reference sequence). The CDR3 loop spans 14 amino acids. The DNA for the CDR3 is TGTGCCAGCAGCTTGGGACAGAGAAATTCACCCCTCCACTTT. Protein sequence: CASSLGQRNSPLHF.

In DNA, the CDR3 is TGTGCCTGGAGTGGGACTAGCGGTAGCACAGATACGCAGTATTTT. Protein sequence: CAWSGTSGSTDTQYF. This rearrangement joins TRBV30 to TRBJ2-3, with TRBD2 matching over 10 bases. J gave up 0 bases and V 1 base, and 1 base lay outside the gene matches. CDR3 length: 15 residues. Per the germline V gene, CDR1 is GTSNPN and CDR2 is SVGIG (reference sequence).